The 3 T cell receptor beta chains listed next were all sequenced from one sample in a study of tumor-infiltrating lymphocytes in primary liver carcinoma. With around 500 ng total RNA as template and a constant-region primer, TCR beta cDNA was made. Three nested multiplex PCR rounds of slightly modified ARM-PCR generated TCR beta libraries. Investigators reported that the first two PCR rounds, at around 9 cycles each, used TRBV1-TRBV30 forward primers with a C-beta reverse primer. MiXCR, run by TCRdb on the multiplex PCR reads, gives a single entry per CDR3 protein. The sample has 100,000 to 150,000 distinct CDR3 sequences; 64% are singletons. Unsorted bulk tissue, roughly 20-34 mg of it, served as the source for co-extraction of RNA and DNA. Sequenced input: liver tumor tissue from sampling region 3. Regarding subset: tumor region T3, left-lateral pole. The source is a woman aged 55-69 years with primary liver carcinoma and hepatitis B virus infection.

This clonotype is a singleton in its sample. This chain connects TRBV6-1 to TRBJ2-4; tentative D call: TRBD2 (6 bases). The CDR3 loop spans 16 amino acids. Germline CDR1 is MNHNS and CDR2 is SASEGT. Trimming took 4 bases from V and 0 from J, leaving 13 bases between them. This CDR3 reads CASSGWEALAKNIQYF. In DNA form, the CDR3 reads TGTGCCAGCAGTGGGTGGGAGGCCTTAGCCAAAAACATTCAGTACTTC.

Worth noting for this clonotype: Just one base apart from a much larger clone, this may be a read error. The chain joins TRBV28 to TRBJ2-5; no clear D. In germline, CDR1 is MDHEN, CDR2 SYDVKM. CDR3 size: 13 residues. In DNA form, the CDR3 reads TGTGCCAGCAGTCCCTCCGAGGTGGAGACCCGGTACTTC. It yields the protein CASSPSEVETRYF.

The CDR3 DNA follows: TGTGCTAGTGGTTCGGGACATGTAGACCAGCCCCAGCATTTT. It translates to CASGSGHVDQPQHF. The V gene is TRBV12-5, the J gene TRBJ1-5; a weak D match, TRBD1 (6 bases). Germline lookup yields CDR1 LGHNT and CDR2 FRNRAP. This CDR3 spans 14 amino acids. Deletions cut 4 bases from V and 7 bases from J, with 14 bases between.